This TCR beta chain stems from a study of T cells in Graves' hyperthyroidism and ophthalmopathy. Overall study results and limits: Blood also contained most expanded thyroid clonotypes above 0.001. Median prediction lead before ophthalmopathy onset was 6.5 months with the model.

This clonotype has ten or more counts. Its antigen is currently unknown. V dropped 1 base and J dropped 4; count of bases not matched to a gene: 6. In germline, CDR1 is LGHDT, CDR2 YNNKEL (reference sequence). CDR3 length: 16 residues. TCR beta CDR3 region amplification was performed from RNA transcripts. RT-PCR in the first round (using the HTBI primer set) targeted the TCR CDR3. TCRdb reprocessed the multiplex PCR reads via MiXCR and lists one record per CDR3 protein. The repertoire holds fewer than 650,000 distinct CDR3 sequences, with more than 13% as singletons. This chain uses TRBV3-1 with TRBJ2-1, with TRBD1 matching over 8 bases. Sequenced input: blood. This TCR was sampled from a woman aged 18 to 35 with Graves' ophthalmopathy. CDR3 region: CASSQASGGAYNEQFF. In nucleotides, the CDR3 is TGTGCCAGCAGCCAAGCATCAGGGGGCGCATACAATGAGCAGTTCTTC.